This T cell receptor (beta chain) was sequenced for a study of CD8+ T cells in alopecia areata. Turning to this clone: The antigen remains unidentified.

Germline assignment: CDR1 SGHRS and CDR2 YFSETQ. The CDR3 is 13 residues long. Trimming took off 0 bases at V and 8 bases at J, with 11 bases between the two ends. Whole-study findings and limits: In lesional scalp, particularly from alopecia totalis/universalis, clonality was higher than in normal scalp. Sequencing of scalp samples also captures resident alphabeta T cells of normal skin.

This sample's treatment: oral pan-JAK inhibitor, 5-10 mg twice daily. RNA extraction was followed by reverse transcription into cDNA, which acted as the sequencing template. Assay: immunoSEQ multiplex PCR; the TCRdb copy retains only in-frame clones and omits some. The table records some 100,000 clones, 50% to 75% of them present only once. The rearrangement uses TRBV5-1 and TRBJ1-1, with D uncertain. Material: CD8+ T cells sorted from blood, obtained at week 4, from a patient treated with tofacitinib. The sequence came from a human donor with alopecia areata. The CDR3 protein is CASSLEAPTEAFF. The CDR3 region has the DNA TGCGCCAGCAGCTTGGAGGCCCCTACCGAAGCTTTCTTT.